This T cell receptor (beta chain) is from a study of persistence of HIV-infected CD4 T cells. On the study more broadly: Donors had been on suppressive ART for a median of around eight years. Whole-study findings and limits: CMV- and Gag-responding cells had lower TCRbeta richness than CD3/CD28-responding cells.

Sequencing used immunoSEQ version 4 in survey mode. TCRdb's copy holds only in-frame clones and misses some; the assay was immunoSEQ multiplex PCR. The sample contains about 45,000 clones, about 87% of which appear only once. As concerns this clone: No antigen is known for it.

Cells were stimulated nonspecifically with anti-CD3/anti-CD28 magnetic beads. Sorting selected CD4+ T cells upregulating both CD40 ligand and CD69. The starting material was CD4+ T cells sorted from PBMCs after approximately 19-hour stimulation, obtained from a patient who received antiretroviral therapy. This TCR was recovered from an adult woman with HIV who was CMV-seropositive.

The CDR3 reads CASSSRQGSYEQYF. The CDR3 bases are TGTGCCAGCAGCTCCCGACAGGGCTCCTACGAGCAGTACTTC. V is TRBV7-6 and J is TRBJ2-7; TRBD1 agrees at 7 bases. The junction had 3 bases not matched to a gene; V was cut back by 4 bases and J by 0 bases. Germline V CDR1 and CDR2: SGHVS, FNYEAQ. The CDR3 runs to 14 residues. The full variable domain, rest sourced from reference TRBV7-6 and TRBJ2-7, is GAGVSQSPRYKVTKRGQDVALRCDPISGHVSLYWYRQALGQGPEFLTYFNYEAQQDKSGLPNDRFSAERPEGSISTLTIQRTEQRDSAMYRCASSSRQGSYEQYFGPGTRLTVT.